Sequencing of this T cell receptor (beta chain) was carried out in a study of CD8 T cells in ankylosing spondylitis. Study-level results: Clones linked with disease were CD8+ and fairly uncommon in the peripheral blood. Earlier literature documents some of the motif variants in reactive arthritis synovial fluid and blood. One TCR beta motif, made up of under ten highly homologous variants, appeared characteristic of ankylosing spondylitis blood.

To note about this clonotype: Its antigen is unknown.

Each CDR3 protein is one row after TCRdb ran MiXCR on the 5' RACE reads. Of about 750,000 distinct CDR3 sequences listed, 15% to 20% were seen once; the top ten hold over 15%. The CDR3 extends over 15 amino acids. The V and J ends lost 0 bases and 2 bases respectively, with 11 bases between them. From germline, CDR1 is SGHRS and CDR2 YFSETQ. The material sequenced was blood, either unsorted or a sorted T cell fraction (not recorded which). The gene calls are TRBV5-1 and TRBJ2-5; D gene unclear. The TCR sequence derives from a male donor with ankylosing spondylitis. CDR3 in amino acids: CASSLGRIYQETQYF. In DNA form, the CDR3 reads TGCGCCAGCAGCTTGGGACGGATCTATCAAGAGACCCAGTACTTC.